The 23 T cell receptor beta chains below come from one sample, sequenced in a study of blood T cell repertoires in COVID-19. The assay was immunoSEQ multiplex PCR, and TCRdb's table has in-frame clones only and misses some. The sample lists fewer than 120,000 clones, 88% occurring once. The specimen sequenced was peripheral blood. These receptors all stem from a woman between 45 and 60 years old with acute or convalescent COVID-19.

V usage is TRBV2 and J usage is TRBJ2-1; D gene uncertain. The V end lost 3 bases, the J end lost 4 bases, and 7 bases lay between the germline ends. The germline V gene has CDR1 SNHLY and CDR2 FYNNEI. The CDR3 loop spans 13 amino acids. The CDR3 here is CASSDPNYNEQFF. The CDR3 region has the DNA TGTGCCAGCAGTGACCCCAATTACAATGAGCAGTTCTTC.

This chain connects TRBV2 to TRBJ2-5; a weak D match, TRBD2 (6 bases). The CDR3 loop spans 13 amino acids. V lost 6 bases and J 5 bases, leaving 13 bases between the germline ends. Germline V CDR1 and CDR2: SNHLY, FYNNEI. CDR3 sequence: CASRPGGGETQYF. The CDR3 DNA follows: TGTGCCAGCAGACCCGGGGGTGGGGAGACCCAGTACTTC.

This CDR3 is CASSLAPRETQYF. In nucleotides, the CDR3 is TGCGCCAGCAGCTTGGCCCCTCGGGAGACCCAGTACTTC. The V call is TRBV5-1, the J call TRBJ2-5; unclear D gene. Looked up from germline, CDR1 is SGHRS and CDR2 is YFSETQ. There are 13 residues in the CDR3. Between the trimmed V and J ends, which lost 0 bases and 5 bases, there was a span of 8 bases.

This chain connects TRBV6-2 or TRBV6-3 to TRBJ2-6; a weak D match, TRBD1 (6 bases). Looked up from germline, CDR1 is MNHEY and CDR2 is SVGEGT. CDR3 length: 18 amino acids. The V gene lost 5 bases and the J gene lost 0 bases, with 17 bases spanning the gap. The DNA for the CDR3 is TGTGCCAGCAGTATTACCGGACAGCGGCCCTCTGGGGCCAACGTCCTGACTTTC. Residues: CASSITGQRPSGANVLTF.

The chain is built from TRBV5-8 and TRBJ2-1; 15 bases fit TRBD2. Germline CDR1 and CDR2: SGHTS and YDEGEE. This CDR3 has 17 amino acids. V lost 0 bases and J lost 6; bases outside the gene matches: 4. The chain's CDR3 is CASSLAKGLAGGNEQFF. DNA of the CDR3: TGTGCCAGCAGCTTGGCCAAGGGACTAGCGGGAGGCAATGAGCAGTTCTTC.

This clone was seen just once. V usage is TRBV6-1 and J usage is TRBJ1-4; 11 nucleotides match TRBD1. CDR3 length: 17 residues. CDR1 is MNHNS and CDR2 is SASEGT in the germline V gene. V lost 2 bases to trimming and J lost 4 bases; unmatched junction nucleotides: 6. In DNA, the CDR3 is TGTGCCAGCAGTGAAAGGGACAGGGGGTGGGGTAATGAAAAACTGTTTTTT. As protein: CASSERDRGWGNEKLFF.

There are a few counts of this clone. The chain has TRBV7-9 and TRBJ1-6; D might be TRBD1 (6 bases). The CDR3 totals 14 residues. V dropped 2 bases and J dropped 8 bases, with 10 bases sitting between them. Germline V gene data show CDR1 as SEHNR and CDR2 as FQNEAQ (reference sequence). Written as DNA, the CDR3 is TGTGCCAGCAGCTTAAGGGGGAATGATTCACCCCTCCACTTT. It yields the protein CASSLRGNDSPLHF.

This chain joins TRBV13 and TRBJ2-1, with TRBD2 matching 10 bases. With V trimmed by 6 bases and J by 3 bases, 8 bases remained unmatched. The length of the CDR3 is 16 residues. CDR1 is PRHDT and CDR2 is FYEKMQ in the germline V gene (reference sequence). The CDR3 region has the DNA TGTGCCAGCAGATCCCTAGCGGGAGACTTCTACAATGAGCAGTTCTTC. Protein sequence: CASRSLAGDFYNEQFF.

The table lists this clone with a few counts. The chain's CDR3 is CASSTPTGVVEKLFF. In DNA form, the CDR3 reads TGTGCCAGCAGTACACCGACAGGGGTTGTGGAAAAACTGTTTTTT. The chain employs TRBV6-5 and TRBJ1-4; 8 bases are a match to TRBD1. Germline V gene data show CDR1 as MNHEY and CDR2 as SVGAGI. J lost 8 bases, V lost 5 bases, and 10 bases had no gene match. The CDR3 has 15 amino acids.

CDR3 sequence (DNA): TGCAGCGTTGGACATTCCCTGTGGGACACTGAAGCTTTCTTT. It translates to CSVGHSLWDTEAFF. This chain uses TRBV29-1 with TRBJ1-1; D call uncertain. The CDR3 is made up of 14 amino acids. Trimming shortened V by 4 bases and J by 3 bases, and 15 bases separated the two germline ends. Per the germline V gene, CDR1 is SQVTM and CDR2 is ANQGSEA.

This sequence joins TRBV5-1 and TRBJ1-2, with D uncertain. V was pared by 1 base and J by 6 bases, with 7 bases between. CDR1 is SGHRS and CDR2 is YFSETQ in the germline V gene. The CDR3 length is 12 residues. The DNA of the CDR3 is TGCGCCAGCAGCTTGTTTGGAGATGGCTACACCTTC. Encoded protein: CASSLFGDGYTF.

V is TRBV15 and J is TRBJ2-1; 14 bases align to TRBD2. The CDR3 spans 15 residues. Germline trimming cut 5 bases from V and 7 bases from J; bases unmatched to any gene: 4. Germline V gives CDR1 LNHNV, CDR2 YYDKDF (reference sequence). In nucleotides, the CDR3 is TGTGCCACCAGCCCGCGACTAGCGGGAGGGAATGAGCAGTTCTTC. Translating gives CATSPRLAGGNEQFF.

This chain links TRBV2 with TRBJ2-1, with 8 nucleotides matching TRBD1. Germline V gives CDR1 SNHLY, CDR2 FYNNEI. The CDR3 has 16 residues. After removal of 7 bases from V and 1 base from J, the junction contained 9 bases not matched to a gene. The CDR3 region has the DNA TGTGCCAGCAATGGACAGGGTGGTTGGTCCTACAATGAGCAGTTCTTC. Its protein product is CASNGQGGWSYNEQFF.

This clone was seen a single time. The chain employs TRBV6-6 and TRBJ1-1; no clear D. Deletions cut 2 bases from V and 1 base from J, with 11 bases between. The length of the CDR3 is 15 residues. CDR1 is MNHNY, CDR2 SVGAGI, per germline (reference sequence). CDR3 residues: CASSYGGRGNTEAFF. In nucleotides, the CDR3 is TGTGCCAGCAGTTACGGTGGTCGGGGGAACACTGAAGCTTTCTTT.

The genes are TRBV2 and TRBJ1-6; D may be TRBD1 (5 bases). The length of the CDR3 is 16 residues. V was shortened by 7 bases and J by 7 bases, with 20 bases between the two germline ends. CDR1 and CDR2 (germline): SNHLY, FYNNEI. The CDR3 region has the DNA TGTGCCAGCACCTATCGGGGCGGGACGGGGAATTCACCCCTCCACTTT. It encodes CASTYRGGTGNSPLHF.

CDR3 region: CASSYGGENEQFF. CDR3 DNA: TGTGCCAGCAGCTACGGGGGAGAAAATGAGCAGTTCTTC. V gene TRBV13 combines with J gene TRBJ2-1; tentative D call: TRBD2 (6 bases). Germline V gene sequence: CDR1 PRHDT, CDR2 FYEKMQ (reference sequence). The CDR3 spans 13 residues. Trimming shortened V by 4 bases and J by 7 bases, and 11 bases separated the two germline ends.

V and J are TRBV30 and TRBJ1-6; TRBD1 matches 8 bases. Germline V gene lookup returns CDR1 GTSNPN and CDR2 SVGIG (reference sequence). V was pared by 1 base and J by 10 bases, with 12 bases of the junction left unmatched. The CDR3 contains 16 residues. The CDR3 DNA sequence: TGTGCCTGGAGTGCTACAGGGGGTAGGGTACGATCACCCCTCCACTTT. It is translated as CAWSATGGRVRSPLHF.

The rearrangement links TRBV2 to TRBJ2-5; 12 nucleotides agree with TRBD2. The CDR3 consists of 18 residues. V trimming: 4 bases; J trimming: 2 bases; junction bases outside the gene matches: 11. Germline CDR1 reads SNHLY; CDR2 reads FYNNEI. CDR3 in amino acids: CASSVELAGGPGQETQYF. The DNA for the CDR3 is TGTGCCAGCAGTGTGGAGCTAGCGGGAGGGCCGGGGCAAGAGACCCAGTACTTC. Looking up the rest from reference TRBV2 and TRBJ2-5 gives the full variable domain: EPEVTQTPSHQVTQMGQEVILRCVPISNHLYFYWYRQILGQKVEFLVSFYNNEISEKSEIFDDQFSVERPDGSNFTLKIRSTKLEDSAMYFCASSVELAGGPGQETQYFGPGTRLLVL.

CDR3 sequence reads: CASSGSRVYEQYF. The CDR3, as DNA: TGCGCCAGCAGCGGGAGTAGAGTGTACGAGCAGTACTTC. The V call is TRBV10-1, the J call TRBJ2-7, with D perhaps matching TRBD2 (6 bases). The CDR3 has 13 amino acids. The germline CDR1 and CDR2 sequences are WNHNN and SYGVQD (reference sequence). The germline V and J ends were trimmed by 6 bases and 4 bases, with 13 bases remaining between them.

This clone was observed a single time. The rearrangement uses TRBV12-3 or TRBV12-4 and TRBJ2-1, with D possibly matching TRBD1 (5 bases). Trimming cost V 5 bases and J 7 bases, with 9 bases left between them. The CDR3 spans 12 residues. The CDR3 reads CASSRQGNEQFF. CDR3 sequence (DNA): TGTGCCAGCAGTCGTCAGGGTAATGAGCAGTTCTTC.

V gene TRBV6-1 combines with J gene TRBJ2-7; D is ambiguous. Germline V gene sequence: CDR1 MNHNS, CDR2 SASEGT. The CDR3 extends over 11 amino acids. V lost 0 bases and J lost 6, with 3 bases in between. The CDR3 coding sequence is TGTGCCAGCAGTGAAGCGGCCGAGCAGTACTTC. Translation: CASSEAAEQYF.

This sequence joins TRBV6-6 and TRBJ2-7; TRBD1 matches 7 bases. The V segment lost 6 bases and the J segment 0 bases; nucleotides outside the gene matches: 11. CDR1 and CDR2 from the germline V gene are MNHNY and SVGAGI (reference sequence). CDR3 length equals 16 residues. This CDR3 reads CASSQTGASSSYEQYF. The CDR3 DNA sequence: TGTGCCAGCAGCCAAACAGGGGCCTCTAGCTCCTACGAGCAGTACTTC.

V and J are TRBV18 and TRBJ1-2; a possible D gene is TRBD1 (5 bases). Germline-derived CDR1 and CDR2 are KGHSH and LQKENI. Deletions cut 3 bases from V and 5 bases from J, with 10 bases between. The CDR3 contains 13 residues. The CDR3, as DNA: TGTGCCAGCTCACCGGAGGGGCTTTATGGCTACACCTTC. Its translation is CASSPEGLYGYTF. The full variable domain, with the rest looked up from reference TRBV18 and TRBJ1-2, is NAGVMQNPRHLVRRRGQEARLRCSPMKGHSHVYWYRQLPEEGLKFMVYLQKENIIDESGMPKERFSAEFPKEGPSILRIQQVVRGDSAAYFCASSPEGLYGYTFGSGTRLTVV.